The present TCR beta chain was sequenced within a study of blood T cell repertoires in COVID-19. Study-level information: The United States, Italy and Spain provided the acute and convalescent COVID-19 samples.

Seattle researchers signed up patients amid active infection and tracked them longitudinally. Original analysis: Estimates of nucleated cell counts were drawn from the amplification of reference gene primers. TCRdb keeps only in-frame clones here, not all; method: immunoSEQ multiplex PCR. V, J and clone size derive from that table, while D and trimming were established from the DNA sequence. The repertoire holds about 200,000 clones, roughly 90% seen once, with about 0.8% in the top ten. This CDR3 spans 14 amino acids. CDR1 and CDR2 (germline): SGHNT, YYREEE (reference sequence). V dropped 1 base and J dropped 9; count of bases not matched to a gene: 6.

The sample taken for sequencing was peripheral blood. This chain uses TRBV5-4 with TRBJ2-1, with 8 positions matching TRBD1. The sequence was collected from a man aged 60 to 75 with COVID-19, enrolled during active disease. CDR3: CASSLRQGAVEQFF. CDR3 sequence (DNA): TGTGCCAGCAGCTTGAGGCAGGGGGCAGTTGAGCAGTTCTTC.